These T cell receptor beta chains were read from a single sample in a study of cytomegalovirus exposure and HLA in healthy donors. TCRdb keeps only in-frame clones here, not all; method: immunoSEQ multiplex PCR. The sample records more than 100,000 clones, over 80% being singletons. Specimen: PBMCs. The receptors were gathered from a man aged 35 to 55 in good health and CMV-seronegative. CDR3s include the opening cysteine and the closing phenylalanine or tryptophan. D genes are given only for firm matches.

>TRBJ1-6|TRBV7-9|TRBD1
TGTGCCAGCAGCTTACGGGACAGGGTCTACTTTTCACCCCTCCACTTT
CASSLRDRVYFSPLHF
>TRBJ2-1|TRBV27|TRBD2
TGTGCCAGCAGTTTGGCTAGCGGATCCTACAATGAGCAGTTCTTC
CASSLASGSYNEQFF
>TRBJ2-2|TRBV7-7|-
TGTGCTAGCAGCGCCCAGCGGGTAGGAAACACCGGGGAGCTGTTTTTT
CASSAQRVGNTGELFF
>TRBJ1-5|TRBV6-5|-
TGTGCCAGTAGGGGAGGGATGAATCAGCCCCAGCATTTT
CASRGGMNQPQHF
>TRBJ2-7|TRBV5-1|-
TGCGCCAGCAGCTTGAGCGGCAGGGGAAGCTACGAGCAGTACTTC
CASSLSGRGSYEQYF
>TRBJ1-2|TRBV5-1|-
TGCGCCAGCAGCCCGATAACAAACTATGGCTACACCTTC
CASSPITNYGYTF
>TRBJ2-1|TRBV9|-
TGTGCCAGCAGCGTAGTTGGCGGGGACAGTAACAATGAGCAGTTCTTC
CASSVVGGDSNNEQFF
>TRBJ2-2|TRBV27|-
TGTGCCAGCAGTTTAGTACAGAACACCGGGGAGCTGTTTTTT
CASSLVQNTGELFF
>TRBJ2-3|TRBV7-9|TRBD1
TGTGCCAGCAGCTTTTCTCCGGGACAGGTGGGAGATACGCAGTATTTT
CASSFSPGQVGDTQYF
>TRBJ1-4|TRBV19|-
TGTGCCAGTAGTAACCCACAGGTCTCTAATGAAAAACTGTTTTTT
CASSNPQVSNEKLFF
>TRBJ2-2|TRBV7-3|TRBD1
TGTGCCAGCAGCCTCCAGGGACAGGCCAACACCGGGGAGCTGTTTTTT
CASSLQGQANTGELFF
>TRBJ1-4|TRBV7-9|TRBD1
TGTGCCAGCAGCCTCGGACAGGGGAATGAAAAACTGTTTTTT
CASSLGQGNEKLFF
>TRBJ1-1|TRBV14|-
TGTGCCAGCAGCCTAAGGGGAAAACACACTGAAGCTTTCTTT
CASSLRGKHTEAFF
>TRBJ1-2|TRBV30|-
TGTGCCTGGAAAGACCGGGGGGTCTATGGCTACACCTTC
CAWKDRGVYGYTF
>TRBJ2-1|TRBV25-1|-
TGTGCCAGCAGTGATTCGACATCCTTACCTTACAATGAGCAGTTCTTC
CASSDSTSLPYNEQFF
>TRBJ2-7|TRBV19|-
TGTGCCAGTAGTATAGGATGGGGAGCCTACGAGCAGTACTTC
CASSIGWGAYEQYF
>TRBJ1-6|TRBV5-1|TRBD1
TGCGCCAGCAGCTCAGACAGGGATTCACCCCTCCACTTT
CASSSDRDSPLHF
>TRBJ2-5|TRBV5-4|TRBD2
TGTGCCAGCAGCTCTGGACTAGCGGGGGGGAGACAGACCCAGTACTTC
CASSSGLAGGRQTQYF